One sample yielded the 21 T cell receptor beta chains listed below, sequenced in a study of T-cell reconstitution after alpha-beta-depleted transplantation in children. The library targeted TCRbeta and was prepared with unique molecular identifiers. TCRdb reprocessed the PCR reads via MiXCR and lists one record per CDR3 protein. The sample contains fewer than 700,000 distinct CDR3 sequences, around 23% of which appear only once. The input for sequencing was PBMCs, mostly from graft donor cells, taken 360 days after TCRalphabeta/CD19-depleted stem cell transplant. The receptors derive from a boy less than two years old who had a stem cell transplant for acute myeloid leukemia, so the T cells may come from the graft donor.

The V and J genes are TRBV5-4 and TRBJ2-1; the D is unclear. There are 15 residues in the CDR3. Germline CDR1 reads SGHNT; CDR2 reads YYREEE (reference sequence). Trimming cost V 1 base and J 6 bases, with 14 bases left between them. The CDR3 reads CASSLMNQVGNEQFF. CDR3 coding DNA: TGTGCCAGCAGCTTGATGAACCAGGTGGGCAATGAGCAGTTCTTC. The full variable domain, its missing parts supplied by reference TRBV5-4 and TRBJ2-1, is ETGVTQSPTHLIKTRGQQVTLRCSSQSGHNTVSWYQQALGQGPQFIFQYYREEENGRGNFPPRFSGLQFPNYSSELNVNALELDDSALYLCASSLMNQVGNEQFFGPGTRLTVL.

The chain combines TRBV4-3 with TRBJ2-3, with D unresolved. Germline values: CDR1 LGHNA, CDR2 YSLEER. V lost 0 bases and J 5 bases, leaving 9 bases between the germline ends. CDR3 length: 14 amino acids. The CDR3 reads CASSQDPFRDTQYF. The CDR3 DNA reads TGCGCCAGCAGCCAAGACCCCTTCCGAGATACGCAGTATTTT.

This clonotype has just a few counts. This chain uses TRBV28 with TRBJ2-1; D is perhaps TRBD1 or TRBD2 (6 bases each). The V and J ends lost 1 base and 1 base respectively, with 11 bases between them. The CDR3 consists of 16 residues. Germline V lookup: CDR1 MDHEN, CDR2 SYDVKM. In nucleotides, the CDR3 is TGTGCCAGCAGTTTATCGGGGGCTATATCCTACAATGAGCAGTTCTTC. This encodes CASSLSGAISYNEQFF.

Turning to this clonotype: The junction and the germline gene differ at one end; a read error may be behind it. In nucleotides, the CDR3 is TGCAGTGCTTTCGGTGCAGATACGGAGTATTTT. Translated: CSAFGADTEYF. The chain couples TRBV20-1 to TRBJ2-3, with D hard to call. CDR3 size: 11 residues. CDR1 and CDR2 from the germline V gene are DFQATT and SNEGSKA (reference sequence).

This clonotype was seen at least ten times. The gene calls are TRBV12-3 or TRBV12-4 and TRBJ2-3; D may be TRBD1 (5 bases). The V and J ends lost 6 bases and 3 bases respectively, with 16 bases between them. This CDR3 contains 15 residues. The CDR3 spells CASSLDSATTDTQYF. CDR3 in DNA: TGTGCCAGCAGCCTCGACAGTGCCACAACAGATACGCAGTATTTT.

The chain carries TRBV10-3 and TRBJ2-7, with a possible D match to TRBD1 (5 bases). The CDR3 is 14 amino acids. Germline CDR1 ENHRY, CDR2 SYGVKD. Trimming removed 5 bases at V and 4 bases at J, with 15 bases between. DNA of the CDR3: TGTGCCATCAGTCAGGACACGGATGAATACGAGCAGTACTTC. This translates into CAISQDTDEYEQYF.

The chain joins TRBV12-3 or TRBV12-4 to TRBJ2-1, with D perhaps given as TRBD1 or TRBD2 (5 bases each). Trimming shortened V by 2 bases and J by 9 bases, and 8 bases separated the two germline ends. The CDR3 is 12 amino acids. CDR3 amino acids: CASSLNGGEQFF. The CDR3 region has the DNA TGTGCCAGCAGTTTAAATGGGGGTGAGCAGTTCTTC.

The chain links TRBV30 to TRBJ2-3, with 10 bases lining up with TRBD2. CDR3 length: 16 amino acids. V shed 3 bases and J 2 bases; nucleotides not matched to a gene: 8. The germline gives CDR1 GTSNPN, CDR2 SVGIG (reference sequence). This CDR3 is CAWSSLAGVYTDTQYF. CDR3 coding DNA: TGTGCCTGGAGCTCTCTAGCGGGGGTTTACACAGATACGCAGTATTTT.

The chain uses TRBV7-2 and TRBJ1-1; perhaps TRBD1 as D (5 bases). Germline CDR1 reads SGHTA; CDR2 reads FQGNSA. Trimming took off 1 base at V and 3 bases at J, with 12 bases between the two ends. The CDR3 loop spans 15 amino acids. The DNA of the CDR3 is TGTGCCAGCAGCTTAGGTCCAGGGAGATACACTGAAGCTTTCTTT. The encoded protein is CASSLGPGRYTEAFF.

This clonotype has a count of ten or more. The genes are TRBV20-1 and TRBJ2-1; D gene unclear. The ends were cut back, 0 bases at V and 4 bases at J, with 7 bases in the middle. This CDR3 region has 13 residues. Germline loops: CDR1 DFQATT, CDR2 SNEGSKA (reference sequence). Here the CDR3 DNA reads TGCAGTGCTAGAGATATGGAGTACAATGAGCAGTTCTTC. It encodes CSARDMEYNEQFF.

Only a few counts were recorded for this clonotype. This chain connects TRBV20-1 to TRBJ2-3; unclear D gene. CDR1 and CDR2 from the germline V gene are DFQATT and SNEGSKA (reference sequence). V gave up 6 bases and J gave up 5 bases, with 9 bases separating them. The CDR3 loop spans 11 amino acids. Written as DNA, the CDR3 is TGCAGTGCCCAGACGGGAGATACGCAGTATTTT. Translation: CSAQTGDTQYF.

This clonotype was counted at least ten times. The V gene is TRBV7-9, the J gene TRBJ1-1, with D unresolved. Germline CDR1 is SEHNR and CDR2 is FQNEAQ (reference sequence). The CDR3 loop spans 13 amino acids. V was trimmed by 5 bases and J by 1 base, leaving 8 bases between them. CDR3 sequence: CASSGSWNTEAFF. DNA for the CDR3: TGTGCCAGCAGCGGGAGTTGGAACACTGAAGCTTTCTTT.

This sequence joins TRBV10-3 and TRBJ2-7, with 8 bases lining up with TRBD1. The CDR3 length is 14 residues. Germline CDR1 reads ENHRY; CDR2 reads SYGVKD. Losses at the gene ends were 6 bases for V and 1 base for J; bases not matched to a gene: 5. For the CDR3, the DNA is TGTGCCATCAGCCAGAGGGACAGGTCCTACGAGCAGTACTTC. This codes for CAISQRDRSYEQYF.

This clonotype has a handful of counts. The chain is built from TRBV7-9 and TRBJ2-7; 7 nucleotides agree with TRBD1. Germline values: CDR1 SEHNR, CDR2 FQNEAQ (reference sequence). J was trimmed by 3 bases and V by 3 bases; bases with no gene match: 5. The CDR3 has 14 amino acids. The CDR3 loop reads CASSFYRGLYEQYV. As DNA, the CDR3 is TGTGCCAGCAGCTTTTACAGGGGCCTCTACGAGCAGTACGTC.

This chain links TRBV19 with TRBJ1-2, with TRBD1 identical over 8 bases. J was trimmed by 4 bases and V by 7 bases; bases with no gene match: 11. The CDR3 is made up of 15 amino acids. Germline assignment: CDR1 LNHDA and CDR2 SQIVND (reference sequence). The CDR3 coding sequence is TGTGCCAGTAATCCATTGTGGGGACAGGTCTATGGCTACACCTTC. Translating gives CASNPLWGQVYGYTF. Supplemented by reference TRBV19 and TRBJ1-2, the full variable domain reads DGGITQSPKYLFRKEGQNVTLSCEQNLNHDAMYWYRQDPGQGLRLIYYSQIVNDFQKGDIAEGYSVSREKKESFPLTVTSAQKNPTAFYLCASNPLWGQVYGYTFGSGTRLTVV.

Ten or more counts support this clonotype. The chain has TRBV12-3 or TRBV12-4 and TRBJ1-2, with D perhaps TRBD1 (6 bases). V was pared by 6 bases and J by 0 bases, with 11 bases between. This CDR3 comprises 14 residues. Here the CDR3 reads CASSRGQPNYGYTF. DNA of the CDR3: TGTGCCAGCAGCCGAGGACAGCCTAACTATGGCTACACCTTC.

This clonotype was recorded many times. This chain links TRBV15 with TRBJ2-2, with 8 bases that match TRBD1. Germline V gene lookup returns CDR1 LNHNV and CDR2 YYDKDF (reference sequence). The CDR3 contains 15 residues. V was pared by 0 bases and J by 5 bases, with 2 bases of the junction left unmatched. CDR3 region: CATSREDRVTGELFF. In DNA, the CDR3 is TGTGCCACCAGCAGAGAGGACAGGGTGACCGGGGAGCTGTTTTTT.

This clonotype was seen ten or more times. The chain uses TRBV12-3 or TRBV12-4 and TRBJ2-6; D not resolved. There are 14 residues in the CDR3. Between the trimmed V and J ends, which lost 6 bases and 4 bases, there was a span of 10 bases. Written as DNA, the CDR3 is TGTGCCAGCAGACCCAGTTCCGGGGCCAACGTCCTGACTTTC. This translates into CASRPSSGANVLTF.

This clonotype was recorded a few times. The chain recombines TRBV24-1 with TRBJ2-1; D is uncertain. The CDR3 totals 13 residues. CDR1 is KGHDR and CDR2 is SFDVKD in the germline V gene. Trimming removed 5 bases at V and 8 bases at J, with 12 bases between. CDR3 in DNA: TGTGCCACCAGTGGTGGGGATGGGGATGAGCAGTTCTTC. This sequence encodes CATSGGDGDEQFF.

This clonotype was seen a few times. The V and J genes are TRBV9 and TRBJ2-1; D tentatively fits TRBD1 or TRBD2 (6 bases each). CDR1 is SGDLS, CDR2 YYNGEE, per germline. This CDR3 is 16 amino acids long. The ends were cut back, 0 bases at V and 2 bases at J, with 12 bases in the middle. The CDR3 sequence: CASSVEGGSTYNEQFF. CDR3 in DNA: TGTGCCAGCAGCGTAGAAGGGGGGAGCACCTACAATGAGCAGTTCTTC.

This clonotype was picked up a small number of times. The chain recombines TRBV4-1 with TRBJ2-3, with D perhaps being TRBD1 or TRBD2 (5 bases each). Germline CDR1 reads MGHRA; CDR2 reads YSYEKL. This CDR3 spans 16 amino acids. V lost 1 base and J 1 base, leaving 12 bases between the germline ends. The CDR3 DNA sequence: TGCGCCAGCAGCCAAGTAATGCAGGGAGGCACAGATACGCAGTATTTT. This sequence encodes CASSQVMQGGTDTQYF.